This T cell receptor (beta chain) was found in a study of glioma-infiltrating T cells. Study-level points and caveats: CDR3 overlap between tissue and blood was very small. Gliomas, especially low-grade, showed above-expected tissue-blood divergence; non-neoplastic patients showed below.

This clonotype came up many times. Its antigen is not identified. The iRepertoire nested amplicon-rescue multiplex PCR amplified TCR alpha and beta CDR3s from RNA. Input was roughly 85-400 ng of tissue mRNA or PBMC total RNA. TCRdb reanalysed the multiplex PCR reads using MiXCR and keeps one entry per CDR3 protein. The sample contains roughly 40,000 distinct CDR3 sequences, around 22% of which appear only once. The V and J ends lost 6 bases and 1 base respectively, with 12 bases between them. Looked up from germline, CDR1 is DFQATT and CDR2 is SNEGSKA (reference sequence). There are 13 residues in the CDR3.

The specimen was glioma tissue, nonneoplastic brain tissue, or PBMCs (not recorded which). This rearrangement joins TRBV20-1 to TRBJ1-1; the D gene is possibly TRBD1 (5 bases). This sequence was found in a human donor with low-grade glioma or glioblastoma, undergoing nonglioma brain surgery, or in good health (not recorded which). In DNA form, the CDR3 reads TGCAGTGCCCTAAGGGACGGGAACACTGAAGCTTTCTTT. This codes for CSALRDGNTEAFF.